Below are 4 T cell receptor beta chains sequenced from a single sample in a study of T cell changes during pregnancy in multiple sclerosis (dated by TCRdb to about 2019). Preparation of the library involved the immunoSEQ multiplex PCR assay. What TCRdb holds here is the immuneACCESS table cut down to in-frame rearrangements. Part of the clones is not present; checked against another copy, under half of the missing clones reflect an unresolved V gene, and the others are unexplained. The sample table records some 120,000 clones; around 90% of these occur just once. The ten largest make up about 1.5% of the sample. The sample was peripheral blood, taken in the third trimester of pregnancy. These receptors were collected from a female donor with multiple sclerosis, enrolled in a pregnancy study.

This CDR3 reads CASSREFLETQYF. Written as DNA, the CDR3 is TGTGCCAGCAGCAGAGAATTTCTAGAGACCCAGTACTTC. The chain combines TRBV7-2 with TRBJ2-5; D uncertain. Germline lookup yields CDR1 SGHTA and CDR2 FQGNSA. V lost 5 bases and J lost 4, with 11 bases in between. The CDR3 contains 13 residues.

The gene calls are TRBV6-6 and TRBJ1-2; D unresolved. Per the germline V gene, CDR1 is MNHNY and CDR2 is SVGAGI (reference sequence). Trimming left V 2 bases short and J 6 bases short, with 10 bases between. The CDR3 runs to 13 residues. CDR3 bases: TGTGCCAGCAGTTACGAGGCGGTCGATGGCTACACCTTC. Protein product: CASSYEAVDGYTF.

The CDR3 protein is CASSAKTAGLTDTQYF. In nucleotides, the CDR3 is TGTGCCAGCAGCGCAAAGACAGCGGGGCTCACAGATACGCAGTATTTT. The V call is TRBV9, the J call TRBJ2-3, with TRBD2 matching over 7 bases. Looked up from germline, CDR1 is SGDLS and CDR2 is YYNGEE. With V trimmed by 3 bases and J by 2 bases, 9 bases remained unmatched. This CDR3 spans 16 amino acids.

This sequence joins TRBV4-2 and TRBJ1-4, with D possibly being TRBD1 (6 bases). With 4 bases removed from V and 3 bases from J, the gap between germline ends came to 18 bases. Germline CDR1 is LGHNA and CDR2 is YNFKEQ. The CDR3 extends over 17 amino acids. CDR3 sequence (DNA): TGTGCCAGCAGCCCAAGGGGGGGGGCTTTTGCTAATGAAAAACTGTTTTTT. Residues: CASSPRGGAFANEKLFF.